Below, 27 T cell receptor beta chains from the same sample are listed, as sequenced in a study of shared clonotypes between healthy human individuals. The assay was immunoSEQ multiplex PCR, and TCRdb's table has in-frame clones only and misses some. The sample consists of nearly 1 million clones, about 80% of them appearing once. Sequenced input: memory CD4+ T cells sorted from blood. Subset here: CD45RA-negative fraction. The receptors derive from a man aged 18 to 35 in good health.

This clone has a handful of counts. The chain uses TRBV19 and TRBJ1-5; TRBD1 might be the D (5 bases). This CDR3 comprises 16 residues. V lost 6 bases to trimming and J lost 7 bases, with 22 bases between them. CDR1 and CDR2 from the germline V gene are LNHDA and SQIVND (reference sequence). This CDR3 reads CASRTGTGIGQQPQHF. CDR3 coding DNA: TGTGCCAGTAGAACCGGGACTGGGATCGGTCAGCAGCCCCAGCATTTT.

This sequence joins TRBV29-1 and TRBJ1-2; 10 positions agree with TRBD1. Germline loops: CDR1 SQVTM, CDR2 ANQGSEA. The trim removed 6 bases at V and 6 bases at J, leaving 4 bases unmatched. There are 12 residues in the CDR3. The CDR3 sequence: CSVAGQGNGYTF. The CDR3, as DNA: TGCAGCGTCGCGGGACAGGGGAATGGCTACACCTTC. The full variable domain, its missing parts supplied by reference TRBV29-1 and TRBJ1-2, is SAVISQKPSRDICQRGTSLTIQCQVDSQVTMMFWYRQQPGQSLTLIATANQGSEATYESGFVIDKFPISRPNLTFSTLTVSNMSPEDSSIYLCSVAGQGNGYTFGSGTRLTVV.

This clone was seen once. V is TRBV10-1 and J is TRBJ2-1; 7 bases agree with TRBD1. The ends lost 8 bases at V and 7 bases at J; junction bases unmatched: 11. Germline lookup yields CDR1 WNHNN and CDR2 SYGVQD (reference sequence). This CDR3 comprises 14 residues. CDR3 region: CASGYDRVGNEQFF. CDR3 nucleotide sequence: TGCGCCAGCGGATACGACAGGGTGGGGAATGAGCAGTTCTTC.

The chain couples TRBV7-2 to TRBJ2-7, with 8 bases identical to TRBD2. V was pared by 1 base and J by 4 bases, with 0 bases of the junction left unmatched. Germline loops: CDR1 SGHTA, CDR2 FQGNSA. This CDR3 contains 13 residues. In DNA, the CDR3 is TGTGCCAGCAGCTTAGTAGCGGGATACGAGCAGTACTTC. Its translation: CASSLVAGYEQYF.

The chain combines TRBV2 with TRBJ1-4, with D possibly TRBD1 on 6 matching bases. This CDR3 has 14 amino acids. CDR1 is SNHLY and CDR2 is FYNNEI in the germline V gene. The ends were cut back, 6 bases at V and 5 bases at J, with 13 bases in the middle. This CDR3 reads CASRLQGKNEKLFF. CDR3 coding DNA: TGTGCCAGCAGGTTACAGGGAAAAAATGAAAAACTGTTTTTT. Together with reference TRBV2 and TRBJ1-4, the CDR3 gives the full variable domain: EPEVTQTPSHQVTQMGQEVILRCVPISNHLYFYWYRQILGQKVEFLVSFYNNEISEKSEIFDDQFSVERPDGSNFTLKIRSTKLEDSAMYFCASRLQGKNEKLFFGSGTQLSVL.

This clone turned up a few times. V is TRBV7-2 and J is TRBJ2-3; TRBD1 is a possible D gene (7 bases). Trimming took off 5 bases at V and 10 bases at J, with 25 bases between the two ends. This CDR3 region has 16 residues. The germline V gene has CDR1 SGHTA and CDR2 FQGNSA. DNA for the CDR3: TGTGCCAGCAGCCCCAGGGGGACTCCAGAATTCAGTCCGCAGTATTTT. Translation: CASSPRGTPEFSPQYF.

The V and J genes are TRBV18 and TRBJ1-1; 9 nucleotides agree with TRBD1. The CDR3 spans 15 residues. The J segment lost 3 bases and the V segment lost 3 bases, leaving 5 bases of the junction unmatched. From germline, CDR1 is KGHSH and CDR2 LQKENI. CDR3: CASSPGQGLYTEAFF. CDR3 DNA: TGTGCCAGCTCACCGGGACAGGGTCTGTACACTGAAGCTTTCTTT.

This clone was seen once. CDR3 sequence reads: CAWSEGTDFNQPQHF. The CDR3, as DNA: TGTGCCTGGAGCGAGGGTACGGATTTTAATCAGCCCCAGCATTTT. The rearrangement joins TRBV30 to TRBJ1-5, with no clear D. This CDR3 spans 15 amino acids. The ends were cut back, 3 bases at V and 4 bases at J, with 16 bases in the middle. Germline V gene data show CDR1 as GTSNPN and CDR2 as SVGIG (reference sequence). The full variable domain, completed using reference TRBV30 and TRBJ1-5, is SQTIHQWPATLVQPVGSPLSLECTVEGTSNPNLYWYRQAAGRGLQLLFYSVGIGQISSEVPQNLSASRPQDRQFILSSKKLLLSDSGFYLCAWSEGTDFNQPQHFGDGTRLSIL.

The CDR3: CASSPGIHTEAFF. The CDR3 coding sequence is TGTGCCAGCAGTCCCGGGATCCACACTGAAGCTTTCTTT. The chain employs TRBV6-1 and TRBJ1-1, with unresolved D. The germline CDR1 and CDR2 sequences are MNHNS and SASEGT. V was pared by 5 bases and J by 3 bases, with 10 bases between. This CDR3 comprises 13 residues.

The chain is built from TRBV28 and TRBJ2-1, with D perhaps matching TRBD2 (6 bases). This CDR3 is 12 amino acids long. CDR1 is MDHEN and CDR2 is SYDVKM in the germline V gene. V dropped 5 bases and J dropped 7 bases, with 9 bases sitting between them. The CDR3 sequence is CASSLGGNEQFF. Here the CDR3 DNA reads TGTGCCAGCAGTCTCGGGGGAAATGAGCAGTTCTTC.

This chain uses TRBV5-6 with TRBJ1-1, with TRBD1 matching over 9 bases. The germline CDR1 and CDR2 sequences are SGHDT and YYEEEE. This CDR3 has 15 amino acids. Trimming removed 4 bases from V and 4 bases from J; junction bases left unmatched: 8. The CDR3 nucleotides read TGTGCCAGCAGCGGCAACAGGGGGCTTGGCACTGAAGCTTTCTTT. It is translated as CASSGNRGLGTEAFF.

This sequence joins TRBV7-6 and TRBJ2-4; D not certain. With 2 bases removed from V and 5 bases from J, the gap between germline ends came to 7 bases. Germline lookup yields CDR1 SGHVS and CDR2 FNYEAQ. There are 13 residues in the CDR3. CDR3 nucleotides: TGTGCCAGCAGCTTAAACAGCCAAAACATTCAGTACTTC. Protein: CASSLNSQNIQYF.

The chain is built from TRBV28 and TRBJ1-2; the D gene is possibly TRBD1 (5 bases). Germline V gives CDR1 MDHEN, CDR2 SYDVKM. V was trimmed by 4 bases and J by 7 bases, leaving 16 bases between them. The CDR3 contains 14 residues. The CDR3 bases are TGTGCCAGCAGTTCAGTAGCTCAGGGAGTTGGCTACACCTTC. Translating gives CASSSVAQGVGYTF.

The chain joins TRBV25-1 to TRBJ2-7; TRBD2 matches at 8 bases. V lost 8 bases and J lost 4; bases outside the gene matches: 7. The CDR3 extends over 13 amino acids. The germline V gene encodes CDR1 MGHDK and CDR2 SYGVNS. For the CDR3, the DNA is TGTGCCAGCCCCCCCCAGCGGGAGTACGAGCAGTACTTC. Residues: CASPPQREYEQYF.

V and J are TRBV28 and TRBJ2-7; D unclear. V lost 5 bases to trimming and J lost 2 bases, with 4 bases between them. The CDR3 contains 11 residues. CDR1 is MDHEN and CDR2 is SYDVKM in the germline V gene. The DNA for the CDR3 is TGTGCCAGCAGTCATACCTACGAGCAGTACTTC. The encoded protein is CASSHTYEQYF. Full variable domain (rest looked up from reference TRBV28 and TRBJ2-7): DVKVTQSSRYLVKRTGEKVFLECVQDMDHENMFWYRQDPGLGLRLIYFSYDVKMKEKGDIPEGYSVSREKKERFSLILESASTNQTSMYLCASSHTYEQYFGPGTRLTVT.

The chain joins TRBV18 to TRBJ1-2; 10 nucleotides agree with TRBD1. CDR1 and CDR2 (germline): KGHSH, LQKENI. This CDR3 is 14 amino acids long. V shed 3 bases and J 7 bases; nucleotides not matched to a gene: 5. The CDR3 region has the DNA TGTGCCAGCTCACCTGGGACAGGGGCGTTTGGCTACACCTTC. Protein product: CASSPGTGAFGYTF.

The rearrangement joins TRBV5-6 to TRBJ1-6; D perhaps matches TRBD1 (6 bases). The CDR3 covers 16 residues. Germline V gene lookup returns CDR1 SGHDT and CDR2 YYEEEE. Trimming shortened V by 4 bases and J by 0 bases, and 11 bases separated the two germline ends. CDR3 region: CASSATGYSYNSPLHF. CDR3 DNA sequence: TGTGCCAGCAGCGCGACAGGCTACTCCTATAATTCACCCCTCCACTTT.

The count of this clone is one. This rearrangement joins TRBV5-1 to TRBJ2-7, with 8 positions matching TRBD2. Germline V gene lookup returns CDR1 SGHRS and CDR2 YFSETQ. The V segment lost 4 bases and the J segment 2 bases; nucleotides outside the gene matches: 5. The CDR3 runs 14 residues. CDR3: CASSRAGAAYEQYF. The CDR3 coding sequence is TGCGCCAGCAGCCGAGCGGGAGCTGCCTACGAGCAGTACTTC.

The rearrangement joins TRBV19 to TRBJ1-3; possible D gene TRBD1, 5 bases. Trimming cost V 7 bases and J 7 bases, with 14 bases left between them. Germline CDR1 is LNHDA and CDR2 is SQIVND (reference sequence). This CDR3 contains 13 residues. CDR3 protein: CASNYRDENTIYF. In DNA, the CDR3 is TGTGCCAGTAATTACCGGGACGAGAACACCATATATTTT.

This clone was detected only a few times. The chain links TRBV5-1 to TRBJ2-7; D assignment may be TRBD1 or TRBD2 (5 bases each). Germline loops: CDR1 SGHRS, CDR2 YFSETQ. V was clipped by 3 bases and J by 2 bases, with 12 bases between them. CDR3 length equals 14 residues. The CDR3 loop is CASSSGWGAYEQYF. Written as DNA, the CDR3 is TGCGCCAGCAGCTCGGGGTGGGGCGCCTACGAGCAGTACTTC.

Worth noting for this clone: A much larger clone lies one base from this, so it may be a read error. The chain combines TRBV6-5 with TRBJ1-1; 8 bases are shared with TRBD1. Losses at the gene ends were 2 bases for V and 1 base for J; bases not matched to a gene: 0. The CDR3 contains 14 residues. Per the germline V gene, CDR1 is MNHEY and CDR2 is SVGAGI. This CDR3 is CASSYGTGNTEAFF. CDR3 bases: TGTGCCAGCAGTTACGGGACAGGGAACACTGAAGCTTTCTTT.

The chain carries TRBV30 and TRBJ2-4; D gene unclear. V was trimmed by 3 bases and J by 0 bases, leaving 3 bases between them. Looked up from germline, CDR1 is GTSNPN and CDR2 is SVGIG (reference sequence). The CDR3 totals 12 residues. The CDR3 bases are TGTGCCTGGAGGGAAGCCAAAAACATTCAGTACTTC. Protein sequence: CAWREAKNIQYF.

This clone was picked up one time. The chain carries TRBV15 and TRBJ1-5, with D possibly being TRBD1 (6 bases). CDR1 and CDR2 from the germline V gene are LNHNV and YYDKDF (reference sequence). The V and J ends lost 0 bases and 4 bases respectively, with 13 bases between them. The length of the CDR3 is 16 residues. DNA for the CDR3: TGTGCCACCAGCAGAGAAGGCAGGGGTGGAAATCAGCCCCAGCATTTT. Its translation: CATSREGRGGNQPQHF.

The chain recombines TRBV18 with TRBJ2-1, with a possible D match to TRBD2 (5 bases). The V gene's germline CDR1 is KGHSH and CDR2 LQKENI. This CDR3 spans 15 amino acids. V lost 3 bases to trimming and J lost 6 bases, with 15 bases between them. The CDR3 loop is CASSPQSWEINEQFF. The CDR3 DNA reads as TGTGCCAGCTCACCTCAATCATGGGAGATCAATGAGCAGTTCTTC.

This sequence joins TRBV30 and TRBJ2-3; 7 nucleotides match TRBD2. Germline lookup yields CDR1 GTSNPN and CDR2 SVGIG (reference sequence). V gave up 5 bases and J gave up 2 bases; unmatched junction bases: 7. The CDR3 is 14 amino acids. CDR3 protein: CAWSAGEDTDTQYF. CDR3 coding DNA: TGTGCCTGGTCGGCGGGGGAAGACACAGATACGCAGTATTTT.

CDR3 in amino acids: CASSPLLDNSPLHF. CDR3 DNA: TGTGCCAGTAGTCCCCTTCTGGATAATTCACCCCTCCACTTT. This rearrangement joins TRBV19 to TRBJ1-6; D not certain. Germline lookup yields CDR1 LNHDA and CDR2 SQIVND (reference sequence). The length of the CDR3 is 14 residues. Trimming took off 5 bases at V and 5 bases at J, with 10 bases between the two ends.

This clone was observed a single time. V usage is TRBV5-4 and J usage is TRBJ1-2; D is unresolved. Germline CDR1 SGHNT, CDR2 YYREEE (reference sequence). The germline V and J ends were trimmed by 4 bases and 4 bases, with 11 bases remaining between them. The length of the CDR3 is 13 residues. As DNA, the CDR3 is TGTGCCAGCAGCAGCGAGGCGGTCTATGGCTACACCTTC. It codes for CASSSEAVYGYTF.